A single sample gave rise to the 24 T cell receptor beta chains below, sequenced in a study of cytomegalovirus exposure and HLA in healthy donors. Amplification used 60 Vbeta primers and 13 Jbeta primers. Profiling relied on immunoSEQ multiplex PCR, and the TCRdb table lists in-frame clones only, not all of them. In the table there are 100,000 to 150,000 clones, almost 85% of which are singletons. Sequences were obtained from PBMCs. The receptors here all came from a boy aged 2 to 10 in good health and CMV-seronegative.

The chain is built from TRBV6-5 and TRBJ1-1; no definite D call. The germline V gene encodes CDR1 MNHEY and CDR2 SVGAGI. V dropped 3 bases and J dropped 1 base, with 12 bases sitting between them. The CDR3 runs to 15 residues. The CDR3 DNA reads TGTGCCAGCAGTTATCTCGGGATGGCGAACACTGAAGCTTTCTTT. Translating it yields CASSYLGMANTEAFF.

This chain connects TRBV19 to TRBJ1-5; TRBD1 aligns across 10 bases. Germline loops: CDR1 LNHDA, CDR2 SQIVND (reference sequence). The CDR3 has 13 residues. Trimming took 8 bases from V and 4 from J; bases not matched to a gene: 2. The CDR3 DNA reads as TGTGCCAGTGGGACAGGGGAAAATCAGCCCCAGCATTTT. It translates to CASGTGENQPQHF.

The V and J genes are TRBV6-5 and TRBJ1-5; a weak D match, TRBD1 (5 bases). The V and J ends lost 8 bases and 5 bases respectively, with 13 bases between them. The CDR3 is 13 amino acids. Germline V gene data show CDR1 as MNHEY and CDR2 as SVGAGI. The CDR3: CASRGGRDQPQHF. The CDR3 nucleotides read TGTGCCAGCCGGGGGGGAAGGGATCAGCCCCAGCATTTT.

CDR3 in amino acids: CASSDSNGADTQYF. The CDR3 DNA sequence: TGTGCCAGCAGTGACTCAAACGGGGCAGATACGCAGTATTTT. This chain joins TRBV6-4 and TRBJ2-3, with a possible D match to TRBD2 (5 bases). The length of the CDR3 is 14 residues. The germline V gene encodes CDR1 MRHNA and CDR2 SNTAGT. Trimming shortened V by 0 bases and J by 4 bases, and 8 bases separated the two germline ends.

The genes are TRBV5-8 and TRBJ2-3; maybe TRBD2 (6 bases). CDR1 and CDR2 from the germline V gene are SGHTS and YDEGEE. This CDR3 contains 17 residues. V was clipped by 0 bases and J by 3 bases, with 17 bases between them. CDR3 nucleotides: TGTGCCAGCAGCTTGGGGCGTCTTGCGGGAAGTACAGATACGCAGTATTTT. Translated: CASSLGRLAGSTDTQYF.

The chain couples TRBV4-1 to TRBJ2-6; 7 nucleotides match TRBD2. CDR1 and CDR2 from the germline V gene are MGHRA and YSYEKL. The ends lost 0 bases at V and 0 bases at J; junction bases unmatched: 14. The CDR3 length is 21 residues. CDR3 sequence reads: CASSQEVRASGAHSGANVLTF. Here the CDR3 DNA reads TGCGCCAGCAGCCAAGAGGTCCGGGCTAGCGGCGCCCACTCTGGGGCCAACGTCCTGACTTTC.

The genes are TRBV30 and TRBJ2-7, with 8 nucleotides matching TRBD2. The ends lost 4 bases at V and 4 bases at J; junction bases unmatched: 0. The CDR3 has 11 residues. Germline V gene lookup returns CDR1 GTSNPN and CDR2 SVGIG (reference sequence). CDR3 bases: TGTGCCTGGACTAGCGGGTACGAGCAGTACGTC. Its protein product is CAWTSGYEQYV.

The chain links TRBV6-5 to TRBJ1-1; unclear D gene. The germline CDR1 and CDR2 sequences are MNHEY and SVGAGI. The CDR3 consists of 14 residues. The germline V and J ends were trimmed by 10 bases and 4 bases, with 19 bases remaining between them. The CDR3 sequence is CATLRGSVGTEAFF. In nucleotides, the CDR3 is TGTGCCACCCTTCGTGGTAGCGTCGGCACTGAAGCTTTCTTT.

The J gene is TRBJ2-1, the V gene TRBV27; 7 bases are a match to TRBD2. Losses at the gene ends were 8 bases for V and 4 bases for J; bases not matched to a gene: 8. This CDR3 is built from 14 residues. Germline CDR1 is MNHEY and CDR2 is SMNVEV (reference sequence). CDR3 sequence reads: CASWVGGSYNEQFF. CDR3 coding DNA: TGTGCCAGCTGGGTGGGCGGGAGTTACAATGAGCAGTTCTTC.

This clone appeared a single time. The V gene is TRBV5-6, the J gene TRBJ2-5, with 7 positions matching TRBD2. The germline V gene has CDR1 SGHDT and CDR2 YYEEEE. With V trimmed by 0 bases and J by 1 base, 0 bases remained unmatched. The CDR3 sequence is 14 residues long. CDR3 amino acids: CASSLAGGQETQYF. Written as DNA, the CDR3 is TGTGCCAGCAGCTTGGCGGGAGGCCAAGAGACCCAGTACTTC.

This clone was detected only once. The CDR3 does not end in the conserved phenylalanine or tryptophan, so this is likely a read error. V gene TRBV20-1 combines with J gene TRBJ1-2; D is perhaps TRBD1 (6 bases). This CDR3 comprises 11 residues. Trimming left V 6 bases short and J 6 bases short, with 11 bases between. Germline CDR1 is DFQATT and CDR2 is SNEGSKA (reference sequence). CDR3 residues: CSAQQGDGYTL. The CDR3 DNA reads TGCAGTGCCCAACAGGGCGATGGCTACACCCTC.

The chain joins TRBV6-1 to TRBJ2-5; the match to TRBD2 covers 7 bases. The J segment lost 1 base and the V segment lost 2 bases, leaving 4 bases of the junction unmatched. The CDR3 covers 15 residues. Germline values: CDR1 MNHNS, CDR2 SASEGT. CDR3 sequence: CASSESTGGQETQYF. CDR3 nucleotides: TGTGCCAGCAGTGAATCTACGGGGGGCCAAGAGACCCAGTACTTC.

This chain joins TRBV15 and TRBJ2-1; possibly TRBD2 for D (6 bases). In germline, CDR1 is LNHNV, CDR2 YYDKDF (reference sequence). The CDR3 totals 15 residues. Trimming took 5 bases from V and 2 from J, leaving 13 bases between them. The CDR3 spells CATSGLGEAYNEQFF. The CDR3 bases are TGTGCCACCAGCGGTTTGGGGGAGGCCTACAATGAGCAGTTCTTC.

The V and J genes are TRBV7-3 and TRBJ2-1, with D tentatively TRBD1 (6 bases). Germline CDR1 is SGHTA and CDR2 is FQGTGA. This CDR3 is 13 amino acids long. V shed 2 bases and J shed 9 bases, with 11 bases lying between them. The chain's CDR3 is CASSLGDMGEQFF. As DNA, the CDR3 is TGTGCCAGCAGCTTAGGGGACATGGGTGAGCAGTTCTTC.

The CDR3 DNA follows: TGTGCCAGCAGTGTCGGGACAGGGACTGAAAAACTGTTTTTT. This gives the protein CASSVGTGTEKLFF. The rearrangement uses TRBV6-1 and TRBJ1-4; 9 bases fit TRBD1. CDR3 length equals 14 residues. Germline V gene sequence: CDR1 MNHNS, CDR2 SASEGT. Germline trimming cut 4 bases from V and 7 bases from J; bases unmatched to any gene: 4.

V is TRBV15 and J is TRBJ2-6; D gene ambiguous. Germline-derived CDR1 and CDR2 are LNHNV and YYDKDF (reference sequence). V lost 0 bases and J 4 bases, leaving 7 bases between the germline ends. The length of the CDR3 is 15 residues. As DNA, the CDR3 is TGTGCCACCAGCAGAGATCGGTCGGGGGCCAACGTCCTGACTTTC. Residues: CATSRDRSGANVLTF.

A single count supports this clone. The gene calls are TRBV2 and TRBJ2-1; 9 bases fit TRBD1. The CDR3 is 15 residues long. The V and J ends lost 6 bases and 1 base, in that order; junction bases with no gene match: 4. Germline V gives CDR1 SNHLY, CDR2 FYNNEI. DNA of the CDR3: TGTGCCAGCAGGGGACAGGGTACGTCCTACAATGAGCAGTTCTTC. Its protein product is CASRGQGTSYNEQFF.

This chain uses TRBV10-2 with TRBJ2-1, with 8 positions matching TRBD2. Germline lookup yields CDR1 WSHSY and CDR2 SAAADI. The V and J ends lost 7 bases and 2 bases, in that order; junction bases with no gene match: 10. The CDR3 spans 16 residues. Written as DNA, the CDR3 is TGCGCCAGCACTGACGTCCCGGGAGGGGCCTACAATGAGCAGTTCTTC. Protein sequence: CASTDVPGGAYNEQFF.

This chain uses TRBV7-2 with TRBJ2-2; D gene uncertain. CDR3 length: 13 amino acids. Trimming shortened V by 2 bases and J by 6 bases, and 7 bases separated the two germline ends. Germline CDR1 and CDR2: SGHTA and FQGNSA. The CDR3 DNA sequence: TGTGCCAGCAGCTTAAACGCGGCCGGGGAGCTGTTTTTT. Protein product: CASSLNAAGELFF.

The J gene is TRBJ2-7, the V gene TRBV9; 7 nucleotides align to TRBD2. This CDR3 comprises 12 residues. The ends lost 0 bases at V and 7 bases at J; junction bases unmatched: 1. Germline lookup yields CDR1 SGDLS and CDR2 YYNGEE. The CDR3 spells CASSVGGGEQYF. In nucleotides, the CDR3 is TGTGCCAGCAGCGTAGGGGGAGGGGAGCAGTACTTC.

This clone turned up a few times. The rearrangement uses TRBV4-2 and TRBJ1-1; D unclear. The CDR3 has 15 residues. From germline, CDR1 is LGHNA and CDR2 YNFKEQ. Deletions cut 1 base from V and 1 base from J, with 10 bases between. CDR3 protein: CASSQGTRWNTEAFF. CDR3 nucleotide sequence: TGTGCCAGCAGCCAAGGCACTCGCTGGAACACTGAAGCTTTCTTT.

V and J are TRBV28 and TRBJ1-2; TRBD1 aligns across 9 bases. The V and J ends lost 3 bases and 6 bases, in that order; junction bases with no gene match: 5. Germline V lookup: CDR1 MDHEN, CDR2 SYDVKM. The CDR3 consists of 14 residues. The CDR3 loop is CASSFPRDRDGYTF. The CDR3 nucleotides are TGTGCCAGCAGTTTCCCCCGGGACAGGGATGGCTACACCTTC.

The CDR3, as DNA: TGCAGCGCCGGAGGACAGCTGAACACTGAAGCTTTCTTT. It codes for CSAGGQLNTEAFF. J is TRBJ1-1 and V is TRBV29-1; D might be TRBD1 (6 bases). CDR3 length equals 13 residues. In germline, CDR1 is SQVTM, CDR2 ANQGSEA. V dropped 7 bases and J dropped 0 bases, with 12 bases sitting between them.

CDR3 sequence (DNA): TGTGCCAGCAGCTACCCGGGACAGGGGGCCCCCTTCGATCAGCCCCAGCATTTT. Protein: CASSYPGQGAPFDQPQHF. The chain carries TRBV12-1 and TRBJ1-5; the table assigns TRBD1, which was not confirmed against the DNA. TRBV12-1 is classified as a pseudogene. This CDR3 is 18 amino acids long.